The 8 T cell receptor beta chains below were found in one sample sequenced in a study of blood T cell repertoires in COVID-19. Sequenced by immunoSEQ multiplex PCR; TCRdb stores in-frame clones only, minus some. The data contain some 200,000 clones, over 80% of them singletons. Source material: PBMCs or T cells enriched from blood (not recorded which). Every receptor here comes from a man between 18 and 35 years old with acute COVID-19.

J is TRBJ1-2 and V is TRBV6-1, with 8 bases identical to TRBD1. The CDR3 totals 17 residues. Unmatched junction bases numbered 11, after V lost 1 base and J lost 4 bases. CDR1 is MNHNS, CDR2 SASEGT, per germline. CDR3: CASSEEVRGRVVYGYTF. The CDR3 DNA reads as TGTGCCAGCAGTGAAGAGGTCAGGGGGCGAGTGGTCTATGGCTACACCTTC.

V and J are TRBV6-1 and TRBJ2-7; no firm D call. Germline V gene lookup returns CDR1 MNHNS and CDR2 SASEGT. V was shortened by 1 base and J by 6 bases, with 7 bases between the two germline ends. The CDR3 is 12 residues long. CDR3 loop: CASSEVAPEQYF. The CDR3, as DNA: TGTGCCAGCAGTGAAGTGGCTCCCGAGCAGTACTTC.

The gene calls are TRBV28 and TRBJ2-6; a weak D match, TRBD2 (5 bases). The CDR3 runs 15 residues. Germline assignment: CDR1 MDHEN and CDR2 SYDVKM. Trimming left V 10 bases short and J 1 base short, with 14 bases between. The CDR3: CATTKEGSGANVLTF. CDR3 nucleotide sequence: TGTGCCACAACCAAAGAGGGTTCTGGGGCCAACGTCCTGACTTTC.

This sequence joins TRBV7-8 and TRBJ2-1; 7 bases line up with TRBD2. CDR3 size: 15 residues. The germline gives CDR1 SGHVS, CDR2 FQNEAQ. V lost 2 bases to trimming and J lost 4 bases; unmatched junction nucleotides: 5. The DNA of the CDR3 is TGTGCCAGCAGCTTACAGAGCGGGGTATACAATGAGCAGTTCTTC. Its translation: CASSLQSGVYNEQFF.

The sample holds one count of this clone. The CDR3 sequence is CATSDPAYNEQFF. In DNA form, the CDR3 reads TGTGCCACCAGTGATCCAGCGTACAATGAGCAGTTCTTC. The chain recombines TRBV24-1 with TRBJ2-1; no firm D call. This CDR3 comprises 13 residues. V shed 3 bases and J shed 4 bases, with 6 bases lying between them. The germline gives CDR1 KGHDR, CDR2 SFDVKD.

The CDR3 reads CASSLAPSGEPYEQYF. As DNA, the CDR3 is TGTGCCAGCAGCTTAGCGCCTTCAGGGGAACCCTACGAGCAGTACTTC. The chain recombines TRBV7-6 with TRBJ2-7; D perhaps matches TRBD1 (6 bases). Per the germline V gene, CDR1 is SGHVS and CDR2 is FNYEAQ. CDR3 length equals 16 residues. Trimming removed 0 bases from V and 2 bases from J, with 14 bases in between. The full variable domain, in which reference TRBV7-6 and TRBJ2-7 provide the parts outside the CDR3, is GAGVSQSPRYKVTKRGQDVALRCDPISGHVSLYWYRQALGQGPEFLTYFNYEAQQDKSGLPNDRFSAERPEGSISTLTIQRTEQRDSAMYRCASSLAPSGEPYEQYFGPGTRLTVT.

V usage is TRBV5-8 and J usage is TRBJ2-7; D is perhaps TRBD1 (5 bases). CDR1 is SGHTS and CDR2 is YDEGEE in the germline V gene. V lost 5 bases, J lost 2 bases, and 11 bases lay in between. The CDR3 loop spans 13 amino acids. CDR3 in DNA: TGTGCCAGCAGACCTCAGGGAACCTACGAGCAGTACTTC. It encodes CASRPQGTYEQYF.

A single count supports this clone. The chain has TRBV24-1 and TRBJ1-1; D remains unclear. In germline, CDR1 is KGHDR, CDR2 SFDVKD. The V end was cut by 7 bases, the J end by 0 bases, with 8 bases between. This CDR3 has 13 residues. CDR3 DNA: TGTGCCACCAGACGAGGGCTGAACACTGAAGCTTTCTTT. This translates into CATRRGLNTEAFF.